This T cell receptor (beta chain) was captured in a study of blood T cell repertoires in COVID-19. Overall study: Samples taken during acute and convalescent COVID-19 were collected in the United States, Italy and Spain.

The data were produced by immunoSEQ multiplex PCR, yet TCRdb's version contains in-frame clones alone and is incomplete. The sample has approximately 72,000 clones; almost 85% are singletons. The CDR3 runs 14 residues. The germline CDR1 and CDR2 sequences are MNHNS and SASEGT. V lost 0 bases, J lost 7 bases, and 10 bases lay in between. This receptor was identified in a man over 45 with active COVID-19. The V and J genes are TRBV6-1 and TRBJ2-4; a possible D gene is TRBD2 (5 bases). The sample taken for sequencing was peripheral blood. The CDR3 loop reads CASSEALPGNIQYF. The CDR3 bases are TGTGCCAGCAGTGAAGCGCTCCCGGGGAACATTCAGTACTTC.